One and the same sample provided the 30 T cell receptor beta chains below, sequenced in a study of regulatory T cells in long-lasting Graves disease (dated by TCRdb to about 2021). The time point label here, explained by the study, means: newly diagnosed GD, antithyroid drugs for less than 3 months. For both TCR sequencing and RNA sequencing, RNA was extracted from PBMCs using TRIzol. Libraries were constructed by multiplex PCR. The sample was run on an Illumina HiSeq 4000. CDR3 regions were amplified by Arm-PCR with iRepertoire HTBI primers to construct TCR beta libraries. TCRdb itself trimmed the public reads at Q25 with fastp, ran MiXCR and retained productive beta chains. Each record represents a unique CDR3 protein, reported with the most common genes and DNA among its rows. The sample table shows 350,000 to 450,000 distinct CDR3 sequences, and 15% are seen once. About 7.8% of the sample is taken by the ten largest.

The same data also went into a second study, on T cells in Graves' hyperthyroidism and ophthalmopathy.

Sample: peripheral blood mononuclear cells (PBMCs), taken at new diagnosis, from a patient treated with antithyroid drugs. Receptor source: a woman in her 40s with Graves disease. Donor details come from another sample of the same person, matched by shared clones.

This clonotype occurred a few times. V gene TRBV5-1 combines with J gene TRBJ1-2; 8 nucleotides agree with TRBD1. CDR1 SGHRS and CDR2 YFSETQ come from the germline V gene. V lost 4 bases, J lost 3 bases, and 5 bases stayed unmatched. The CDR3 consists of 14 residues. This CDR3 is CASSQGQADYGYTF. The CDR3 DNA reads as TGCGCCAGCAGCCAGGGACAGGCGGACTATGGCTACACCTTC.

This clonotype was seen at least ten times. CDR3 bases: TGTGCTAGTGGTTTGGTAACGAACCGACAGGGGGCCCAAGAGACCCAGTACTTC. This codes for CASGLVTNRQGAQETQYF. This chain uses TRBV12-5 with TRBJ2-5, with 10 bases matching TRBD1. This CDR3 is 18 amino acids long. V shed 0 bases, J shed 1 base, and the junction held 8 bases outside the gene matches. Germline assignment: CDR1 LGHNT and CDR2 FRNRAP.

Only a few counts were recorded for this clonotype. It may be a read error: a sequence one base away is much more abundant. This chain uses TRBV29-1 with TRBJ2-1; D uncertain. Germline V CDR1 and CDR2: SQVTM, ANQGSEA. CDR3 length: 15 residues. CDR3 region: CSVEAGVSTWNEQLF. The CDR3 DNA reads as TGCAGCGTTGAGGCAGGCGTATCGACGTGGAATGAGCAGCTCTTC.

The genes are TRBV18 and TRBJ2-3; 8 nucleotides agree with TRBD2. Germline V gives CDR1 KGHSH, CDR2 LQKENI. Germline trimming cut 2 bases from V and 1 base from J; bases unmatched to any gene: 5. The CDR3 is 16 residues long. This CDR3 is CASSPSVSGGTDTQYF. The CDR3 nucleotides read TGTGCCAGCTCACCATCGGTTAGCGGGGGCACAGATACGCAGTATTTT.

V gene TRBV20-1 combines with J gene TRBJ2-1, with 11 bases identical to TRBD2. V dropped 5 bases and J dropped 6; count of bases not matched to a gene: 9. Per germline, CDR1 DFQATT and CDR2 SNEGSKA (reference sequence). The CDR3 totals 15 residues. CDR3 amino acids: CSASRTSGGINEQFF. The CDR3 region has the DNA TGCAGTGCTTCCCGAACTAGCGGGGGAATCAATGAGCAGTTCTTC.

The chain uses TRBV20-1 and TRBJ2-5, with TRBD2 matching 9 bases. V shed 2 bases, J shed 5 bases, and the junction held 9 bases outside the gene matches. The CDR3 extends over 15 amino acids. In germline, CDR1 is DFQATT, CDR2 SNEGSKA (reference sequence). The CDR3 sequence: CSARPAGGLGETQYF. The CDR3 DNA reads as TGCAGTGCTAGACCAGCGGGAGGCCTTGGGGAGACCCAGTACTTC.

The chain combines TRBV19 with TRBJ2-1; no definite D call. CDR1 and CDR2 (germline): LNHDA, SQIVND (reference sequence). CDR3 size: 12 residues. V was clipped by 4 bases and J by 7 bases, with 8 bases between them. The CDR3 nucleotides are TGTGCCAGTAGTACGCCAGTTAATGAGCAGTTCTTC. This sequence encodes CASSTPVNEQFF.

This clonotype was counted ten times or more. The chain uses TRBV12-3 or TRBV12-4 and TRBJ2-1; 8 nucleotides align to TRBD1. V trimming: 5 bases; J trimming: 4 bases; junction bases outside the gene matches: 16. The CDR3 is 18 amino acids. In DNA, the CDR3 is TGTGCCAGCAGTAAGCGACGTGCGGACAGGGCCAAATACAATGAGCAGTTCTTC. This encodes CASSKRRADRAKYNEQFF.

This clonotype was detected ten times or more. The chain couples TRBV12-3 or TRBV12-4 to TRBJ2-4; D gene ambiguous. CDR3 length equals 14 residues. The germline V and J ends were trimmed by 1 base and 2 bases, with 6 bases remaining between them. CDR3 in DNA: TGTGCCAGCAGTTTAGGGGCATCCAAAAACATTCAGTACTTC. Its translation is CASSLGASKNIQYF.

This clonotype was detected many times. CDR3 region: CAWSVRTSGRSEQFF. The CDR3 DNA reads TGTGCCTGGAGTGTACGGACTAGCGGGAGAAGTGAGCAGTTCTTC. The gene calls are TRBV30 and TRBJ2-1; 13 positions match TRBD2. This CDR3 has 15 amino acids. Germline V gene sequence: CDR1 GTSNPN, CDR2 SVGIG (reference sequence). V trimming: 0 bases; J trimming: 9 bases; junction bases outside the gene matches: 5.

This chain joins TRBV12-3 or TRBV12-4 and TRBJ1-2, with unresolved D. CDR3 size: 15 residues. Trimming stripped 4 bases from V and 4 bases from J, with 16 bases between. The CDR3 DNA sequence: TGTGCCAGCAGTTACTCGGGTCGGCGGGGCTATGGCTACACCTTC. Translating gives CASSYSGRRGYGYTF.

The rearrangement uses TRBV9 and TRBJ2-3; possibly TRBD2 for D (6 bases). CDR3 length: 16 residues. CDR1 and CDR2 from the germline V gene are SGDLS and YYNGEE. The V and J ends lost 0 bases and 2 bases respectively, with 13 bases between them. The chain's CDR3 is CASSVGGVSITDTQYF. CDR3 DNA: TGTGCCAGCAGCGTAGGCGGGGTCTCTATCACAGATACGCAGTATTTT.

The DNA for the CDR3 is TGTGCCAGCAGCCCGGGAGGGACGAACACTGAAGCTTTCTTT. Translated: CASSPGGTNTEAFF. The V call is TRBV5-5, the J call TRBJ1-1; possibly TRBD1 for D (5 bases). Per the germline V gene, CDR1 is SGHKS and CDR2 is YYEKEE (reference sequence). The germline V and J ends were trimmed by 4 bases and 1 base, with 11 bases remaining between them. This CDR3 contains 14 residues.

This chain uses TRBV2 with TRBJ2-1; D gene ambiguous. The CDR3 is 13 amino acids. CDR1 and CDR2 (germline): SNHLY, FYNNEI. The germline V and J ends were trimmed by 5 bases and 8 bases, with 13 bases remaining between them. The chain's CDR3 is CASSWRQMDEQFF. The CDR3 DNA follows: TGTGCCAGCAGTTGGCGCCAAATGGATGAGCAGTTCTTC.

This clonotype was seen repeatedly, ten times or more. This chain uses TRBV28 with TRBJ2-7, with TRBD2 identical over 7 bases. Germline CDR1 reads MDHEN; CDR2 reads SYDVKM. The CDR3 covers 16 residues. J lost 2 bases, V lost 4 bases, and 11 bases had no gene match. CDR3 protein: CASSSVLAELTYEQYF. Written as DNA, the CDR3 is TGTGCCAGCAGTTCAGTTCTAGCGGAACTTACCTACGAGCAGTACTTC.

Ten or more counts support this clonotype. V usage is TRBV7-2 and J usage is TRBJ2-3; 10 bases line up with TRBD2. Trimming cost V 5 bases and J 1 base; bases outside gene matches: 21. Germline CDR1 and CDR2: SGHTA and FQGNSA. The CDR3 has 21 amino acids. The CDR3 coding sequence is TGTGCCAGCAGCCAGACTTACCAGGGCGGGACTAGCGTATCCGGCACAGATACGCAGTATTTT. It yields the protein CASSQTYQGGTSVSGTDTQYF.

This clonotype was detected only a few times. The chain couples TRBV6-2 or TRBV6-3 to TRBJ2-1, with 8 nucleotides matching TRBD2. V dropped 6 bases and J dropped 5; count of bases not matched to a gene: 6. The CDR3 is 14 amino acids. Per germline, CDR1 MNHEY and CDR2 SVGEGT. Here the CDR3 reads CASRKSGSDNEQFF. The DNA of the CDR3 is TGTGCCAGCAGGAAAAGCGGGAGTGACAATGAGCAGTTCTTC.

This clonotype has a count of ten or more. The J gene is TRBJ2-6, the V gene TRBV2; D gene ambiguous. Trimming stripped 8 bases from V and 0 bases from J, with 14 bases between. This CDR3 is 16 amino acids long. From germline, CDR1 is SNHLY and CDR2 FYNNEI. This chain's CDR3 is CASLVSGVSGANVLTF. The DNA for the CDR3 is TGTGCCAGCTTGGTATCGGGTGTCTCTGGGGCCAACGTCCTGACTTTC.

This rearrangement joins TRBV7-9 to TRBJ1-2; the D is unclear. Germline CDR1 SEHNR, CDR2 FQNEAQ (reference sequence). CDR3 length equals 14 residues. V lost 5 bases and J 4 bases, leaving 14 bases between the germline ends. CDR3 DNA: TGTGCCAGCAGCCTCGGACGGGCGGGCTATGGCTACACCTTC. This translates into CASSLGRAGYGYTF.

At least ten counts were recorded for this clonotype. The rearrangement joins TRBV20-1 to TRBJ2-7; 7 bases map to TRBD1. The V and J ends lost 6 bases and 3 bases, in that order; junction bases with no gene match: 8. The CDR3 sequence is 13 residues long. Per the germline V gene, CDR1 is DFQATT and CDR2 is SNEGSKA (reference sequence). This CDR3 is CSARTGANYEQYF. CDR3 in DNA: TGCAGTGCCAGGACAGGCGCGAACTACGAGCAGTACTTC.

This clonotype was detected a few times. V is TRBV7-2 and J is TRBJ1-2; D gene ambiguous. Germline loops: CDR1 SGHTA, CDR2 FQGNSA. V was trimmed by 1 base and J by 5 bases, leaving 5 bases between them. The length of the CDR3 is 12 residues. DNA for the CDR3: TGTGCCAGCAGCTTAGGACGGTATGGCTACACCTTC. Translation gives CASSLGRYGYTF.

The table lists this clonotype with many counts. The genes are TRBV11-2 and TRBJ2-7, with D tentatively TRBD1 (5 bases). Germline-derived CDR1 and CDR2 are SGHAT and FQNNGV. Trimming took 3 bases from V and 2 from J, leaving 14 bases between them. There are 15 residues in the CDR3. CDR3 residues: CASSFVGPRTYEQYF. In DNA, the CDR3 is TGTGCCAGCAGCTTTGTGGGGCCCCGTACCTACGAGCAGTACTTC. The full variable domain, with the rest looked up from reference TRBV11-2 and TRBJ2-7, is EAGVAQSPRYKIIEKRQSVAFWCNPISGHATLYWYQQILGQGPKLLIQFQNNGVVDDSQLPKDRFSAERLKGVDSTLKIQPAKLEDSAVYLCASSFVGPRTYEQYFGPGTRLTVT.

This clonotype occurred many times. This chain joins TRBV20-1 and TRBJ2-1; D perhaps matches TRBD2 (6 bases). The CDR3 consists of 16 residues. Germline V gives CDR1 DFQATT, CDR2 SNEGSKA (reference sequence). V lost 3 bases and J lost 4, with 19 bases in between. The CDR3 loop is CSAREPGDIRYNEQFF. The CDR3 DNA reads TGCAGTGCTAGGGAGCCGGGGGATATAAGGTACAATGAGCAGTTCTTC.

The CDR3, as DNA: TGTGCCAGCTTACTAGCGGGTTACAATGAGCAGTTCTTC. It is translated as CASLLAGYNEQFF. V gene TRBV7-9 combines with J gene TRBJ2-1; 9 bases are shared with TRBD2. Germline CDR1 reads SEHNR; CDR2 reads FQNEAQ (reference sequence). The CDR3 is 13 residues long. Losses at the gene ends were 8 bases for V and 4 bases for J; bases not matched to a gene: 3.

The CDR3 DNA reads as TGTGCCAGCAGCGGTAGCGGGACGGGCAATGAGCAGTTCTTC. This gives the protein CASSGSGTGNEQFF. This chain links TRBV7-9 with TRBJ2-1, with TRBD2 identical over 8 bases. Germline V CDR1 and CDR2: SEHNR, FQNEAQ (reference sequence). CDR3 length: 14 residues. Losses at the gene ends were 5 bases for V and 6 bases for J; bases not matched to a gene: 6.

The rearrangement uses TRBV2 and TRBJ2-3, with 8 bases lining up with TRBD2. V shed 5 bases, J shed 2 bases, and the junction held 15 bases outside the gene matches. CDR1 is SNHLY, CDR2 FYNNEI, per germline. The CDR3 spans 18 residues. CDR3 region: CASSSYPGAGEITDTQYF. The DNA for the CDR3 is TGTGCCAGCAGTTCCTACCCCGGAGCGGGAGAGATCACAGATACGCAGTATTTT.

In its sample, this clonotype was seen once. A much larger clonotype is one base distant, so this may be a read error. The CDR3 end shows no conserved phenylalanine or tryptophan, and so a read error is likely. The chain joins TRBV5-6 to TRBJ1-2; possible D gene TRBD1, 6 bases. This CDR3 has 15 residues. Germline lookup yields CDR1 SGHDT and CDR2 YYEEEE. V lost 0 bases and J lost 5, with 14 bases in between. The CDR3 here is CASSLESAGVYGYTL. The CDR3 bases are TGTGCCAGCAGCTTGGAGTCGGCAGGGGTATATGGCTACACCCTC.

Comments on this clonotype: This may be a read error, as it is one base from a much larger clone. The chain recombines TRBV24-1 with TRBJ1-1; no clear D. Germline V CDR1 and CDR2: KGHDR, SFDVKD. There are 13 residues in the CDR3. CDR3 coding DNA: TGTGCCACCAGTGATTTCGCCGGGATTGAAACTTTCTTT. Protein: CATSDFAGIETFF.

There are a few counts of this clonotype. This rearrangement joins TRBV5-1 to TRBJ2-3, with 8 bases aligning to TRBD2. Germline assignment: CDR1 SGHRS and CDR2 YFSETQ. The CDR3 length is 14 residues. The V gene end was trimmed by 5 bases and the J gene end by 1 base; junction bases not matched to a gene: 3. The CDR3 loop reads CASRLGLGTDTQYF. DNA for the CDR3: TGCGCCAGCAGACTGGGACTAGGCACAGATACGCAGTATTTT.

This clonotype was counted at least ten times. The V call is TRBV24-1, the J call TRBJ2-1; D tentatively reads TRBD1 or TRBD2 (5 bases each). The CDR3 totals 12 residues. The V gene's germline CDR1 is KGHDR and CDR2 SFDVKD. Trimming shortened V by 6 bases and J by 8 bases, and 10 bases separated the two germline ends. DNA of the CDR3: TGTGCCACCAGTCGGTGGGGGTATGAGCAGTTCTTC. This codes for CATSRWGYEQFF.